This T cell receptor beta chain was sequenced for a study of T cell repertoires in cytomegalovirus infection. On the study more broadly: HLA-C-restricted CMV epitopes, recently identified, and well-studied HLA-B-restricted ones were used by the study. Regarding the study as a whole: Carriers of CMV plus the relevant HLA were identified by cumulative public TCR beta family frequency.

The table lists this clonotype with a few counts. Its specificity is unknown. Via MiXCR, TCRdb re-called the reads, giving one row per CDR3 protein. The table records about 700,000 distinct CDR3 sequences, around a third of them present only once. The CDR3 sequence is 14 residues long. Between the trimmed V and J ends, which lost 6 bases and 8 bases, there was a span of 17 bases. Germline V gene sequence: CDR1 SGHVS, CDR2 FQNEAQ. The chain combines TRBV7-8 with TRBJ2-1; D remains unclear. The receptor was derived from a human donor in good health (CMV status not recorded). Some clones in this sample may be carry-over from other donors' samples. Sequenced here: cultured PBMCs, sampled from culture after CMV antigen stimulation. DNA for the CDR3: TGTGCCAGCAGTTGGGCTTGGGCTAGGGATGAGCAGTTCTTC. Residues: CASSWAWARDEQFF.